The 14 T cell receptor beta chains below were found in one sample sequenced in a study of CD8+ T cells in alopecia areata (dated by TCRdb to between 2018 and 2020). Libraries came from the immunoSEQ multiplex PCR assay. RNA was extracted from all samples and reverse transcribed into cDNA as template for TCR sequencing. Entries here come from immuneACCESS through TCRdb and include only in-frame sequences with V and J called. Some clones fail to appear in such tables; in the studies checked, an unresolved V gene covers under half of the shortfall, and the cause of the remainder is unknown. Across this sample there are some 160,000 clones, with less than 70% seen only once. Roughly 0.85% of the sample goes to the ten largest clones. The time point label on this specimen signifies: around 29 days on oral tofacitinib. The sample's treatment or condition, from its label and the paper: oral pan-JAK inhibitor, 5-10 mg twice daily.

Sample: CD4+ T cells sorted from blood, taken at week 4, from a patient treated with tofacitinib. Source of these receptors: a human donor with alopecia areata.

The chain couples TRBV10-3 to TRBJ1-2; D not resolved. The germline V gene has CDR1 ENHRY and CDR2 SYGVKD. The CDR3 is made up of 13 amino acids. Between the trimmed V and J ends, which lost 0 bases and 8 bases, there was a span of 10 bases. The CDR3 nucleotides read TGTGCCATCAGTGAGTCGTCAGGAGGAGGCTACACCTTC. This gives the protein CAISESSGGGYTF.

The chain links TRBV27 to TRBJ1-5; perhaps TRBD1 as D (5 bases). The germline CDR1 and CDR2 sequences are MNHEY and SMNVEV (reference sequence). The CDR3 totals 14 residues. Trimming took 6 bases from V and 7 from J, leaving 16 bases between them. The CDR3 DNA is TGTGCCAGCAGCTTTAGGGGCCTTGGGCAGCCCCAGCATTTT. Translating it yields CASSFRGLGQPQHF.

The chain employs TRBV14 and TRBJ2-6, with D unresolved. Trimming shortened V by 3 bases and J by 0 bases, and 3 bases separated the two germline ends. The CDR3 covers 14 residues. The germline gives CDR1 SGHDN, CDR2 FVKESK. CDR3 in amino acids: CASSHLSGANVLTF. In DNA form, the CDR3 reads TGTGCCAGCAGCCACCTCTCTGGGGCCAACGTCCTGACTTTC. Combining the CDR3 with reference TRBV14 and TRBJ2-6 gives the whole variable domain EAGVTQFPSHSVIEKGQTVTLRCDPISGHDNLYWYRRVMGKEIKFLLHFVKESKQDESGMPNNRFLAERTGGTYSTLKVQPAELEDSGVYFCASSHLSGANVLTFGAGSRLTVL.

As DNA, the CDR3 is TGTGCCAGCGGAGATTTCGAAGGGGACTCACCCCTCCACTTT. Protein: CASGDFEGDSPLHF. V and J are TRBV13 and TRBJ1-6; tentatively, D is TRBD1 (5 bases). V lost 8 bases and J 10 bases, leaving 18 bases between the germline ends. From germline, CDR1 is PRHDT and CDR2 FYEKMQ (reference sequence). The CDR3 totals 14 residues.

This clone showed up just a few times. The chain employs TRBV30 and TRBJ2-1; D ambiguous. Trimming pared 5 bases from V and 8 bases from J, leaving 10 bases between. The CDR3 totals 11 residues. Germline CDR1 is GTSNPN and CDR2 is SVGIG (reference sequence). The CDR3 nucleotides are TGTGCCTGGTGGTCAGCCTATGAGCAGTTCTTC. Amino acid sequence: CAWWSAYEQFF.

A few counts support this clone. The chain joins TRBV30 to TRBJ1-3, with 9 bases aligning to TRBD1. Unmatched junction bases numbered 8, after V lost 4 bases and J lost 4 bases. Germline V lookup: CDR1 GTSNPN, CDR2 SVGIG (reference sequence). The CDR3 loop spans 15 amino acids. CDR3 amino acids: CAWIGPGQGGNTIYF. The CDR3 coding sequence is TGTGCCTGGATCGGACCCGGACAGGGGGGAAACACCATATATTTT.

This clone was recorded a few times. The chain employs TRBV7-3 and TRBJ2-3; 8 nucleotides agree with TRBD1. The trim removed 5 bases at V and 9 bases at J, leaving 10 bases unmatched. CDR3 size: 14 residues. The germline CDR1 and CDR2 sequences are SGHTA and FQGTGA. The CDR3 nucleotides are TGTGCCAGCAGCCCGCAGGGGGCCGCAGCCACGCAGTATTTT. It translates to CASSPQGAAATQYF.

This clone was counted between two and nine times. The chain is built from TRBV30 and TRBJ2-5; no clear D gene. The germline CDR1 and CDR2 sequences are GTSNPN and SVGIG (reference sequence). This CDR3 has 15 amino acids. Trimming removed 5 bases at V and 2 bases at J, with 18 bases between. As DNA, the CDR3 is TGTGCCTGGGCCAGATTTGGGGTCCGTCAAGAGACCCAGTACTTC. Protein: CAWARFGVRQETQYF.

This clone was counted a single time. The rearrangement joins TRBV7-2 to TRBJ2-7; D is unresolved. From germline, CDR1 is SGHTA and CDR2 FQGNSA. The CDR3 consists of 15 residues. Trimming stripped 4 bases from V and 3 bases from J, with 16 bases between. The CDR3 sequence: CASSSSGSRSYEQYF. CDR3 nucleotides: TGTGCCAGCAGCTCCTCGGGTAGCAGGAGCTACGAGCAGTACTTC.

This clone is a singleton in its sample. The rearrangement joins TRBV30 to TRBJ1-2, with no clear D. Per the germline V gene, CDR1 is GTSNPN and CDR2 is SVGIG (reference sequence). V was cut by 5 bases and J by 0 bases, with 22 bases left in between. This CDR3 region has 17 residues. This chain's CDR3 is CAWETPQMARSNYGYTF. The CDR3 bases are TGTGCCTGGGAGACACCTCAGATGGCCCGGTCTAACTATGGCTACACCTTC. The whole variable domain, remainder taken from reference TRBV30 and TRBJ1-2, is SQTIHQWPATLVQPVGSPLSLECTVEGTSNPNLYWYRQAAGRGLQLLFYSVGIGQISSEVPQNLSASRPQDRQFILSSKKLLLSDSGFYLCAWETPQMARSNYGYTFGSGTRLTVV.

The chain uses TRBV7-8 and TRBJ2-2; TRBD1 matches at 8 bases. CDR1 is SGHVS, CDR2 FQNEAQ, per germline. After removal of 5 bases from V and 3 bases from J, the junction contained 8 bases not matched to a gene. The CDR3 runs to 16 residues. DNA of the CDR3: TGTGCCAGCAGCAACCGGACAGGGCTGGACACCGGGGAGCTGTTTTTT. This codes for CASSNRTGLDTGELFF.

This chain uses TRBV6-1 with TRBJ2-7; D is undetermined. V lost 6 bases, J lost 3 bases, and 15 bases lay in between. Germline V gives CDR1 MNHNS, CDR2 SASEGT. CDR3 size: 14 residues. The CDR3 nucleotides read TGTGCCAGCAGAGTAGGGTATCCCCACTACGAGCAGTACTTC. Translating gives CASRVGYPHYEQYF.

The chain carries TRBV25-1 and TRBJ2-7; D gene unclear. V lost 3 bases and J lost 1, with 10 bases in between. This CDR3 spans 14 amino acids. Looked up from germline, CDR1 is MGHDK and CDR2 is SYGVNS. The DNA for the CDR3 is TGTGCCAGCAGTGATTCTTTGGGTTCCTACGAGCAGTACTTC. Amino acids: CASSDSLGSYEQYF.

A few counts support this clone. The V and J genes are TRBV6-5 and TRBJ2-2, with TRBD1 as a possible D gene (5 bases). Germline CDR1 MNHEY, CDR2 SVGAGI. The CDR3 contains 11 residues. V dropped 6 bases and J dropped 7 bases, with 6 bases sitting between them. The CDR3, as DNA: TGTGCCAGCAGGCAGGGCGGGGAGCTGTTTTTT. Amino acids: CASRQGGELFF.